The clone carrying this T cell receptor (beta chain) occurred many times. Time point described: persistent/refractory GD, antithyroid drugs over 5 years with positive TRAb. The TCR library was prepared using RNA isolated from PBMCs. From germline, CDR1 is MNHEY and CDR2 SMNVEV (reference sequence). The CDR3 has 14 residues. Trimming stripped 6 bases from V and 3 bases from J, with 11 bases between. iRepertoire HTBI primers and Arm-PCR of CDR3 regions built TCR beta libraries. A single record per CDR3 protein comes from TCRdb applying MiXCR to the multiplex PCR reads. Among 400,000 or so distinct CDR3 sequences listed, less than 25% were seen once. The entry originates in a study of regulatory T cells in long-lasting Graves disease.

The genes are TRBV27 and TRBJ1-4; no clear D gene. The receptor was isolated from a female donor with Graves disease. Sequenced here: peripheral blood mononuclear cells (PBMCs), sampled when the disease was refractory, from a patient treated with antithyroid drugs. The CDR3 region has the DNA TGTGCCAGCAGCTACGCCGGGGCTAATGAAAAACTGTTTTTT. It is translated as CASSYAGANEKLFF.